In its sample, the clone carrying this TCR beta chain ranks as medium-sized. This sample is drawn from a study of CD8 T cells in ankylosing spondylitis. V shed 3 bases and J 0 bases; nucleotides not matched to a gene: 0. CDR3 length: 15 amino acids. Per the germline V gene, CDR1 is SGDLS and CDR2 is YYNGEE. It was by quantitative 5'-RACE with molecular barcodes that TCR beta libraries were made. TCRdb re-derived calls from the 5' RACE reads in MiXCR, one entry per CDR3 protein. Seen here are around 7,000 distinct CDR3 sequences, over 7.5% observed once, and the top ten hold about 21%. J is TRBJ2-2 and V is TRBV9; 9 positions match TRBD2. The clonotype was recovered from a male donor with ankylosing spondylitis or in good health (not recorded which). The sample was blood, either unsorted or a sorted T cell fraction (not recorded which). Here the CDR3 DNA reads TGTGCCAGCAGCGAGCGGGGGGCGAACACCGGGGAGCTGTTTTTT. It codes for CASSERGANTGELFF.